Below are 3 T cell receptor beta chains sequenced from a single sample in a study of T cells in Graves' hyperthyroidism and ophthalmopathy. There were TCR beta CDR3 regions amplified from RNA transcripts. The HTBI primer set was used in a first-round RT-PCR of the TCR CDR3. TCRdb analysed the multiplex PCR reads with MiXCR anew, one entry per CDR3 protein. The sample consists of a few hundred thousand distinct CDR3 sequences, more than 14% of them appearing once. Sequenced: blood. The receptor source for this set is a woman between 40 and 50 years old with Graves' hyperthyroidism that later progressed to Graves' ophthalmopathy.

The chain joins TRBV28 to TRBJ2-2; 9 bases align to TRBD2. The CDR3 contains 18 residues. The V gene end was trimmed by 5 bases and the J gene end by 1 base; junction bases not matched to a gene: 11. Germline V gene lookup returns CDR1 MDHEN and CDR2 SYDVKM. Here the CDR3 DNA reads TGTGCCAGCAGTCGTATAGCGGGAGTCGGGCGGAACACCGGGGAGCTGTTTTTT. This translates into CASSRIAGVGRNTGELFF.

This clonotype was detected many times. The V gene is TRBV20-1, the J gene TRBJ1-1; D is uncertain. The CDR3 runs to 12 residues. Germline values: CDR1 DFQATT, CDR2 SNEGSKA (reference sequence). V was pared by 3 bases and J by 1 base, with 6 bases between. The CDR3 nucleotides are TGCAGTGCTAGGACGGGGAACACTGAAGCTTTCTTT. The encoded protein is CSARTGNTEAFF.

Only a few counts were recorded for this clonotype. The V and J genes are TRBV5-8 and TRBJ2-3, with TRBD1 matching over 10 bases. In germline, CDR1 is SGHTS, CDR2 YDEGEE. V lost 3 bases, J lost 4 bases, and 5 bases stayed unmatched. The CDR3 is 15 amino acids. CDR3 coding DNA: TGTGCCAGCAGCTGGCGGACAGGGGGGCCAGATACGCAGTATTTT. Protein sequence: CASSWRTGGPDTQYF.